The 29 T cell receptor beta chains reported below all come from one sample, sequenced in a study of shared clonotypes between healthy human individuals. The repertoire was sequenced with immunoSEQ multiplex PCR; TCRdb's copy has only in-frame clones and lacks some. Among 1,400,000 or so clones listed, approximately 98.5% were seen once. The sequenced sample consisted of naive CD4+ T cells sorted from blood. Subset indicated: CD45RA+ positively selected. These receptors all come from a man aged 30 to 39 in good health.

The chain recombines TRBV5-4 with TRBJ2-7, with 9 bases matching TRBD2. The germline V gene encodes CDR1 SGHNT and CDR2 YYREEE (reference sequence). Trimming took 4 bases from V and 2 from J; bases not matched to a gene: 7. This CDR3 is built from 15 residues. For the CDR3, the DNA is TGTGCCAGCAGCGTTGACAGACTAGCGGCCTACGAGCAGTACTTC. Translation: CASSVDRLAAYEQYF.

This chain links TRBV7-2 with TRBJ1-4, with no clear D. The CDR3 sequence is 14 residues long. Trimming shortened V by 2 bases and J by 4 bases, and 8 bases separated the two germline ends. Germline CDR1 SGHTA, CDR2 FQGNSA. In DNA form, the CDR3 reads TGTGCCAGCAGCTTAAACCGAGTTAATGAAAAACTGTTTTTT. Translation: CASSLNRVNEKLFF.

The rearrangement joins TRBV18 to TRBJ2-3; 10 bases map to TRBD2. Germline trimming cut 1 base from V and 5 bases from J; bases unmatched to any gene: 6. The CDR3 sequence is 16 residues long. Germline assignment: CDR1 KGHSH and CDR2 LQKENI. The CDR3 nucleotides are TGTGCCAGCTCACCACGGCCTAGCGGGAGAGGAGATACGCAGTATTTT. It encodes CASSPRPSGRGDTQYF.

This clone was found once. The J gene is TRBJ1-1, the V gene TRBV5-1; unclear D gene. The CDR3 has 13 amino acids. Germline V gives CDR1 SGHRS, CDR2 YFSETQ. V dropped 4 bases and J dropped 1 base, with 8 bases sitting between them. The CDR3 loop is CASSADGNTEAFF. For the CDR3, the DNA is TGCGCCAGCAGCGCAGATGGGAACACTGAAGCTTTCTTT.

The chain couples TRBV28 to TRBJ2-7; D possibly matches TRBD1 or TRBD2 (6 bases each). CDR3 length: 12 residues. Germline V gives CDR1 MDHEN, CDR2 SYDVKM. Trimming removed 6 bases at V and 5 bases at J, with 11 bases between. The DNA for the CDR3 is TGTGCCAGCAGAGGGGGGAGCCACGAGCAGTACTTC. Translation gives CASRGGSHEQYF.

The J gene is TRBJ2-5, the V gene TRBV5-1; a possible D gene is TRBD1 (6 bases). Trimming stripped 0 bases from V and 6 bases from J, with 12 bases between. Per the germline V gene, CDR1 is SGHRS and CDR2 is YFSETQ. The CDR3 covers 14 residues. The CDR3 loop reads CASSLEAGVKTQYF. The CDR3, as DNA: TGCGCCAGCAGCTTGGAGGCAGGGGTGAAGACCCAGTACTTC.

J is TRBJ2-3 and V is TRBV5-4; TRBD2 aligns across 10 bases. The germline gives CDR1 SGHNT, CDR2 YYREEE (reference sequence). CDR3 size: 17 residues. V lost 0 bases, J lost 0 bases, and 4 bases stayed unmatched. CDR3 amino acids: CASSLGGLAKSTDTQYF. In DNA, the CDR3 is TGTGCCAGCAGCTTGGGGGGACTAGCGAAAAGCACAGATACGCAGTATTTT.

The V gene is TRBV28, the J gene TRBJ2-1; 11 bases are shared with TRBD2. With V trimmed by 1 base and J by 4 bases, 0 bases remained unmatched. Germline-derived CDR1 and CDR2 are MDHEN and SYDVKM. This CDR3 has 15 amino acids. CDR3 region: CASSLLAGGYNEQFF. For the CDR3, the DNA is TGTGCCAGCAGTTTATTAGCGGGAGGGTACAATGAGCAGTTCTTC.

This sequence joins TRBV5-1 and TRBJ1-1; no firm D call. V shed 4 bases and J shed 3 bases, with 10 bases lying between them. CDR1 and CDR2 from the germline V gene are SGHRS and YFSETQ. CDR3 length equals 13 residues. The CDR3 sequence: CASSEGGDTEAFF. The CDR3 DNA is TGCGCCAGCAGCGAGGGTGGCGACACTGAAGCTTTCTTT.

V is TRBV14 and J is TRBJ1-2, with no clear D. The CDR3 consists of 15 residues. Germline V gene sequence: CDR1 SGHDN, CDR2 FVKESK. The V gene lost 4 bases and the J gene lost 4 bases, with 16 bases spanning the gap. The CDR3, as DNA: TGTGCCAGCAGCCTACTTGATTCGCCTCGCTATGGCTACACCTTC. This translates into CASSLLDSPRYGYTF.

V gene TRBV5-1 combines with J gene TRBJ2-1, with a tentative D call TRBD2 (5 bases). The length of the CDR3 is 14 residues. Looked up from germline, CDR1 is SGHRS and CDR2 is YFSETQ. Trimming left V 5 bases short and J 4 bases short, with 13 bases between. CDR3 sequence reads: CASRTGFFYNEQFF. The CDR3 DNA reads TGCGCCAGCAGGACGGGATTTTTTTACAATGAGCAGTTCTTC.

The chain combines TRBV21-1 with TRBJ1-1. TRBV21-1 is listed as a pseudogene. The CDR3 loop spans 10 amino acids. The CDR3 DNA reads as TGTGCCAGCAGCAAAAAGGGGGGCTGGTTT. Translated, it gives CASSKKGGWF.

V and J are TRBV11-3 and TRBJ2-1, with D unclear. Germline values: CDR1 SGHNT, CDR2 YENEEA. The CDR3 runs 14 residues. Trimming took 4 bases from V and 7 from J, leaving 14 bases between them. CDR3 nucleotides: TGTGCCAGCAGCTCAAGGCTCGGTCGGAATGAGCAGTTCTTC. Protein: CASSSRLGRNEQFF. The full variable domain, in which reference TRBV11-3 and TRBJ2-1 provide the parts outside the CDR3, is EAGVVQSPRYKIIEKKQPVAFWCNPISGHNTLYWYLQNLGQGPELLIRYENEEAVDDSQLPKDRFSAERLKGVDSTLKIQPAELGDSAVYLCASSSRLGRNEQFFGPGTRLTVL.

This rearrangement joins TRBV28 to TRBJ2-7; 8 bases match TRBD2. The CDR3 covers 18 residues. With 9 bases clipped from V and 3 bases from J, the junction kept 22 bases outside the gene matches. Germline V CDR1 and CDR2: MDHEN, SYDVKM. The CDR3 protein is CASPRSGTSVPIFYEQYF. The CDR3 DNA follows: TGTGCCAGTCCCCGATCCGGGACTAGTGTGCCTATCTTCTACGAGCAGTACTTC.

The rearrangement links TRBV5-5 to TRBJ2-7, with D unresolved. Looked up from germline, CDR1 is SGHKS and CDR2 is YYEKEE (reference sequence). V was trimmed by 0 bases and J by 3 bases, leaving 10 bases between them. This CDR3 has 14 amino acids. CDR3 nucleotide sequence: TGTGCCAGCAGCTTGGGGCCGGGTTACTACGAGCAGTACTTC. Translating gives CASSLGPGYYEQYF.

The chain is built from TRBV7-9 and TRBJ2-3; 8 nucleotides align to TRBD1. The CDR3 loop spans 15 amino acids. The junction had 5 bases not matched to a gene; V was cut back by 4 bases and J by 2 bases. Germline lookup yields CDR1 SEHNR and CDR2 FQNEAQ (reference sequence). The CDR3 is CASSYRGANTDTQYF. The CDR3 nucleotides read TGTGCCAGCAGCTACAGGGGGGCAAACACAGATACGCAGTATTTT. Drawing the rest from reference TRBV7-9 and TRBJ2-3, the complete variable domain is DTGVSQNPRHKITKRGQNVTFRCDPISEHNRLYWYRQTLGQGPEFLTYFQNEAQLEKSRLLSDRFSAERPKGSFSTLEIQRTEQGDSAMYLCASSYRGANTDTQYFGPGTRLTVL.

This clone was seen just once. The chain recombines TRBV29-1 with TRBJ2-1, with D perhaps given as TRBD1 or TRBD2 (6 bases each). Germline V gene data show CDR1 as SQVTM and CDR2 as ANQGSEA. The CDR3 totals 11 residues. V gave up 7 bases and J gave up 9 bases, with 13 bases separating them. The CDR3, as DNA: TGCAGCGCGGGGGCGCTGGTTGAGCAGTTCTTC. It yields the protein CSAGALVEQFF.

The chain employs TRBV2 and TRBJ2-1; D unresolved. The ends were cut back, 0 bases at V and 1 base at J, with 10 bases in the middle. CDR3 length: 16 amino acids. Germline CDR1 is SNHLY and CDR2 is FYNNEI. The CDR3: CASSEAAPLSYNEQFF. CDR3 DNA sequence: TGTGCCAGCAGTGAAGCGGCCCCCCTTTCCTACAATGAGCAGTTCTTC.

The genes are TRBV21-1 and TRBJ1-3; the listed D gene, TRBD1, was not tested against the DNA. TRBV21-1 corresponds to a pseudogene. The CDR3 has 17 residues. For the CDR3, the DNA is TGTGCCAGCAGCAAAAACGCAACCAGGCATTCTGGAAACACCATATATTTT. Its protein is CASSKNATRHSGNTIYF.

This chain uses TRBV19 with TRBJ2-3; either TRBD1 or TRBD2 may supply D (6 bases each). Per the germline V gene, CDR1 is LNHDA and CDR2 is SQIVND (reference sequence). V was trimmed by 4 bases and J by 5 bases, leaving 28 bases between them. The CDR3 has 19 amino acids. The CDR3 loop reads CASSTPSMRGKGVRDTQYF. CDR3 nucleotides: TGTGCCAGTAGTACCCCCAGCATGCGCGGGAAGGGGGTGCGAGATACGCAGTATTTT.

The chain carries TRBV5-1 and TRBJ2-5; no reliable D call. The CDR3 has 13 amino acids. Germline V gene data show CDR1 as SGHRS and CDR2 as YFSETQ. Trimming stripped 4 bases from V and 7 bases from J, with 14 bases between. This CDR3 is CASSLDTSGTQYF. The CDR3 coding sequence is TGCGCCAGCAGCCTAGATACCTCAGGGACCCAGTACTTC. Variable domain in full (rest from reference TRBV5-1 and TRBJ2-5): KAGVTQTPRYLIKTRGQQVTLSCSPISGHRSVSWYQQTPGQGLQFLFEYFSETQRNKGNFPGRFSGRQFSNSRSEMNVSTLELGDSALYLCASSLDTSGTQYFGPGTRLLVL.

The J gene is TRBJ2-7, the V gene TRBV18; 8 nucleotides match TRBD1. The V segment lost 6 bases and the J segment 4 bases; nucleotides outside the gene matches: 11. In germline, CDR1 is KGHSH, CDR2 LQKENI. The CDR3 is 15 amino acids. The chain's CDR3 is CASSPARGLLYEQYF. CDR3 nucleotide sequence: TGTGCCAGCTCCCCCGCCAGGGGGCTTCTATACGAGCAGTACTTC.

The CDR3 region has the DNA TGCGCCAGCAGCCAAACAGGGGGCTTGGACAATGAGCAGTTCTTC. This translates into CASSQTGGLDNEQFF. This chain joins TRBV5-1 and TRBJ2-1; 9 nucleotides line up with TRBD1. CDR1 SGHRS and CDR2 YFSETQ come from the germline V gene. J was trimmed by 5 bases and V by 4 bases; bases with no gene match: 7. The CDR3 has 15 residues.

This clone has only a few counts. V is TRBV5-1 and J is TRBJ2-2, with D unclear. This CDR3 has 15 residues. The germline CDR1 and CDR2 sequences are SGHRS and YFSETQ. The V end lost 3 bases, the J end lost 3 bases, and 12 bases lay between the germline ends. CDR3 bases: TGCGCCAGCAGCTCGGTGGAGACGTACACCGGGGAGCTGTTTTTT. It is translated as CASSSVETYTGELFF.

This chain links TRBV18 with TRBJ2-3; D gene unclear. Trimming removed 1 base at V and 4 bases at J, with 15 bases between. The germline gives CDR1 KGHSH, CDR2 LQKENI. The CDR3 contains 16 residues. The CDR3 protein is CASSPQVGIGADTQYF. Here the CDR3 DNA reads TGTGCCAGCTCACCACAGGTAGGGATTGGAGCAGATACGCAGTATTTT.

In regard to this clone: Within the sample, other DNA sequences also encode this same CDR3. J is TRBJ2-1 and V is TRBV5-1; D gene ambiguous. This CDR3 has 12 amino acids. Germline V gene data show CDR1 as SGHRS and CDR2 as YFSETQ. Trimming shortened V by 0 bases and J by 7 bases, and 5 bases separated the two germline ends. The CDR3: CASSLVANEQFF. As DNA, the CDR3 is TGCGCCAGCAGCTTGGTGGCAAATGAGCAGTTCTTC.

The chain combines TRBV29-1 with TRBJ2-5, with D possibly matching TRBD2 (5 bases). CDR1 is SQVTM and CDR2 is ANQGSEA in the germline V gene. CDR3 length equals 13 residues. V lost 3 bases to trimming and J lost 5 bases, with 13 bases between them. Written as DNA, the CDR3 is TGCAGCGTTGACTACGAGGGTACGGAGACCCAGTACTTC. It is translated as CSVDYEGTETQYF.

This chain connects TRBV19 to TRBJ1-5; 10 bases line up with TRBD1. V was clipped by 8 bases and J by 6 bases; unmatched bases: 1. The CDR3 totals 12 residues. From germline, CDR1 is LNHDA and CDR2 SQIVND (reference sequence). CDR3 sequence (DNA): TGTGCCAGTCGGGACAGGGGTCAGCCCCAGCATTTT. Amino acid sequence: CASRDRGQPQHF.

The chain uses TRBV27 and TRBJ2-2; tentatively, D is TRBD2 (7 bases). In germline, CDR1 is MNHEY, CDR2 SMNVEV (reference sequence). This CDR3 has 16 residues. Trimming cost V 8 bases and J 6 bases, with 22 bases left between them. For the CDR3, the DNA is TGTGCCAGCGGGGCCTCCTGGGGAGGGGGAGCCGGGGAGCTGTTTTTT. As protein: CASGASWGGGAGELFF.